This T cell receptor beta chain derives from a study of blood T cell repertoires in COVID-19. Background on the study: Both acute and convalescent COVID-19 samples were obtained from the United States, Italy and Spain. The cDNA or gDNA used as material had been derived from T cells, B-cell-depleted T cells, or PBMCs.

This CDR3 spans 13 amino acids. CDR1 is MDHEN, CDR2 SYDVKM, per germline. Losses at the gene ends were 6 bases for V and 7 bases for J; bases not matched to a gene: 8. In the original processing: The authors estimated nucleated cell counts from reference gene primer amplification. The protocol was immunoSEQ multiplex PCR, while the TCRdb copy is restricted to in-frame clones and leaves out a portion. V and J calls and clone size come straight from that table; D and trimming were deduced from the DNA. The sample records around 300,000 clones, about nine tenths being singletons. Sequencing input: peripheral blood. This receptor was obtained from a man between 50 and 59 years old with active or convalescent COVID-19. This chain links TRBV28 with TRBJ1-2; 7 nucleotides match TRBD1. CDR3 amino acids: CASSLQGIGGYTF. DNA for the CDR3: TGTGCCAGCAGCCTACAGGGGATTGGTGGCTACACCTTC.